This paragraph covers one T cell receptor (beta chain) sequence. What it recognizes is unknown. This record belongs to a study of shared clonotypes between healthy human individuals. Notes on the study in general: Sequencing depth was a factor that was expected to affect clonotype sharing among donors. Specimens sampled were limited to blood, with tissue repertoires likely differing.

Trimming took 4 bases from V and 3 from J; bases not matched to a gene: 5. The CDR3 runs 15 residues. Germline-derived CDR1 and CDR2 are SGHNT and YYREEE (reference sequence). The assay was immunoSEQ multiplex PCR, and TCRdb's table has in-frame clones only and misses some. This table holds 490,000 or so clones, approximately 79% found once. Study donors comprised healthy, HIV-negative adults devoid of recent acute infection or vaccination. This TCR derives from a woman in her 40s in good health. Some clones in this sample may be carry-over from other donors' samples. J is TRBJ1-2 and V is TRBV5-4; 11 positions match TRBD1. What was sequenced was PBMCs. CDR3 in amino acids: CASSPGTGGYYGYTF. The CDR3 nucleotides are TGTGCCAGCAGCCCGGGGACAGGGGGTTACTATGGCTACACCTTC.